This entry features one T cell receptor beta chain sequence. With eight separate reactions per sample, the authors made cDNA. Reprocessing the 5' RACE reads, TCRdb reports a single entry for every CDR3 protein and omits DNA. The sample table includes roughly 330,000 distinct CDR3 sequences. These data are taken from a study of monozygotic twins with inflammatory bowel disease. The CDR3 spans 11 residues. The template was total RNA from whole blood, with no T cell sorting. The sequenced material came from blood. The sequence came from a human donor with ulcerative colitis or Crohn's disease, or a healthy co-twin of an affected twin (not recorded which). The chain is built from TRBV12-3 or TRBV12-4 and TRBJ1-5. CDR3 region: CASSADQPQHF.